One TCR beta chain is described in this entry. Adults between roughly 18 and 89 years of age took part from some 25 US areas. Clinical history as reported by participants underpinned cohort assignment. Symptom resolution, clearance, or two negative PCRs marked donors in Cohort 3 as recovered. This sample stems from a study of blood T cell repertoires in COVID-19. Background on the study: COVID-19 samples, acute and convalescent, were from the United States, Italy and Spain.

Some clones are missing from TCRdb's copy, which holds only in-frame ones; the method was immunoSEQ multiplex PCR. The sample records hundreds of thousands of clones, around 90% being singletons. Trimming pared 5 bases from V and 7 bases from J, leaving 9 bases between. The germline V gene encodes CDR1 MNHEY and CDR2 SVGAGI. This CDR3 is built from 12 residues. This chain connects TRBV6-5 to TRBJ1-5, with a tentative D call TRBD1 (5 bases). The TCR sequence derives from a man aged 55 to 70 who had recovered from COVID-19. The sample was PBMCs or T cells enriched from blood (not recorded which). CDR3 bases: TGTGCCAGCAGTCAGGGTGGGCAGCCCCAGCATTTT. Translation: CASSQGGQPQHF.